The 10 T cell receptor beta chains below all came from one sample that was sequenced in a study of HIV-infected patients and healthy controls. No cell fractionation was done, so the repertoire covers all unsorted peripheral blood T cells. 500 ng RNA was reverse transcribed with alpha and beta constant-region primers. Separate chain-specific third strand synthesis with multiplexing indices produced the alpha and beta libraries. TCRdb re-called the 5' RACE reads through MiXCR, storing one row per CDR3 protein. The sample lists about 18,000 distinct CDR3 sequences, 9.5% to 15% occurring once. The sequencing input was blood. These receptors all come from an adult in good health.

This clonotype is judged medium-sized. The chain couples TRBV6-5 to TRBJ1-1; TRBD1 might be the D (5 bases). The germline CDR1 and CDR2 sequences are MNHEY and SVGAGI. The CDR3 totals 13 residues. With 8 bases removed from V and 4 bases from J, the gap between germline ends came to 14 bases. The CDR3 region has the DNA TGTGCCAGCCTCCTCCCAGGGAGCACTGAAGCTTTCTTT. Protein product: CASLLPGSTEAFF.

V and J are TRBV28 and TRBJ1-2; no definite D call. Trimming pared 3 bases from V and 8 bases from J, leaving 10 bases between. Per the germline V gene, CDR1 is MDHEN and CDR2 is SYDVKM. The CDR3 spans 12 residues. CDR3 bases: TGTGCCAGCAGTTTCGGCCCCCGGGGCTACACCTTC. Translation: CASSFGPRGYTF.

The sample holds a few counts of this clonotype. The V and J genes are TRBV20-1 and TRBJ2-7, with TRBD2 identical over 7 bases. Looked up from germline, CDR1 is DFQATT and CDR2 is SNEGSKA (reference sequence). Trimming at V came to 3 bases and at J to 0 bases, leaving 8 bases not matched to a gene. This CDR3 comprises 15 residues. The CDR3 DNA sequence: TGCAGTGCTAGGAAACTCGGGGGGAGCTCCTACGAGCAGTACTTC. This encodes CSARKLGGSSYEQYF.

The J gene is TRBJ1-4, the V gene TRBV9; no firm D call. The germline V and J ends were trimmed by 4 bases and 0 bases, with 13 bases remaining between them. The CDR3 spans 16 residues. Germline CDR1 SGDLS, CDR2 YYNGEE. DNA for the CDR3: TGTGCCAGCAGCCCAGTGGGTGGGGCAACTAATGAAAAACTGTTTTTT. This sequence encodes CASSPVGGATNEKLFF.

This clonotype was recorded many times. The chain recombines TRBV28 with TRBJ1-1; D gene unclear. Germline V gene lookup returns CDR1 MDHEN and CDR2 SYDVKM. The CDR3 loop spans 16 amino acids. Trimming pared 6 bases from V and 4 bases from J, leaving 21 bases between. The DNA for the CDR3 is TGTGCCAGCAGCAGGCCCGCCCCCACGCGGAGCACTGAAGCTTTCTTT. Encoded protein: CASSRPAPTRSTEAFF.

Ten or more counts support this clonotype. The V call is TRBV6-5, the J call TRBJ1-2; TRBD1 might be the D (5 bases). Trimming removed 2 bases at V and 4 bases at J, with 8 bases between. CDR1 is MNHEY and CDR2 is SVGAGI in the germline V gene. CDR3 length equals 13 residues. The chain's CDR3 is CASSYDRFYGYTF. CDR3 in DNA: TGTGCCAGCAGTTACGACAGATTCTATGGCTACACCTTC.

This clonotype was detected only a few times. V gene TRBV7-9 combines with J gene TRBJ1-1, with D uncertain. The CDR3 is made up of 12 amino acids. Trimming removed 5 bases from V and 2 bases from J, with 6 bases in between. The germline V gene has CDR1 SEHNR and CDR2 FQNEAQ (reference sequence). CDR3 bases: TGTGCCAGCAGCCCACTTAACACTGAAGCTTTCTTT. Protein: CASSPLNTEAFF.

The chain combines TRBV9 with TRBJ1-1; the D is unclear. The CDR3 runs 12 residues. V lost 2 bases and J 6 bases, leaving 8 bases between the germline ends. Germline V lookup: CDR1 SGDLS, CDR2 YYNGEE. The CDR3 sequence: CASSVTGAEAFF. CDR3 DNA sequence: TGTGCCAGCAGCGTTACCGGGGCTGAAGCTTTCTTT.

This clonotype was counted at least ten times. The chain has TRBV20-1 and TRBJ2-7; possibly TRBD1 or TRBD2 for D (6 bases each). The CDR3 length is 13 residues. Germline CDR1 DFQATT, CDR2 SNEGSKA (reference sequence). V lost 2 bases, J lost 3 bases, and 11 bases lay in between. CDR3 DNA sequence: TGCAGTGCTAGACGGGGGCCCTACTACGAGCAGTACTTC. Its translation is CSARRGPYYEQYF.

The rearrangement uses TRBV20-1 and TRBJ2-1; weak D call: TRBD1 (7 bases). From germline, CDR1 is DFQATT and CDR2 SNEGSKA (reference sequence). V lost 7 bases to trimming and J lost 5 bases, with 15 bases between them. The CDR3 sequence is 13 residues long. The DNA of the CDR3 is TGCAGTGTCAGGAGGGGGCGAAACAATGAGCAGTTCTTC. Its protein product is CSVRRGRNNEQFF.